These 2 T cell receptor beta chains came from one sample sequenced in a study of CD8+ T cells in alopecia areata. Extracted RNA was reverse transcribed, and the resulting cDNA served as sequencing template. The protocol was immunoSEQ multiplex PCR, while the TCRdb copy is restricted to in-frame clones and leaves out a portion. The data contain some 240,000 clones, around 62% of them seen just once; the ten biggest clones take up around 0.46%. The source material was CD4+ T cells sorted from blood, sampled at week 0. The receptors here all came from a human donor with alopecia areata.

This clone has ten or more counts. Within the sample, other DNA sequences also encode this same CDR3. The chain links TRBV5-1 to TRBJ2-7; D is unresolved. Looked up from germline, CDR1 is SGHRS and CDR2 is YFSETQ. The CDR3 loop spans 13 amino acids. V dropped 0 bases and J dropped 1 base, with 5 bases sitting between them. The CDR3 DNA is TGCGCCAGCAGCTTGGTGCGTTCCTACGAGCAGTACTTC. Protein sequence: CASSLVRSYEQYF. Full variable domain (outside the CDR3, taken from reference TRBV5-1 and TRBJ2-7): KAGVTQTPRYLIKTRGQQVTLSCSPISGHRSVSWYQQTPGQGLQFLFEYFSETQRNKGNFPGRFSGRQFSNSRSEMNVSTLELGDSALYLCASSLVRSYEQYFGPGTRLTVT.

This clone was seen a handful of times. The chain uses TRBV30 and TRBJ1-2, with D possibly matching TRBD1 (5 bases). The V gene's germline CDR1 is GTSNPN and CDR2 SVGIG (reference sequence). CDR3 size: 12 residues. The V and J ends lost 4 bases and 4 bases respectively, with 10 bases between them. CDR3: CAWNQGSYGYTF. CDR3 sequence (DNA): TGTGCCTGGAACCAGGGTAGCTATGGCTACACCTTC. The full variable domain, in which reference TRBV30 and TRBJ1-2 provide the parts outside the CDR3, is SQTIHQWPATLVQPVGSPLSLECTVEGTSNPNLYWYRQAAGRGLQLLFYSVGIGQISSEVPQNLSASRPQDRQFILSSKKLLLSDSGFYLCAWNQGSYGYTFGSGTRLTVV.